This T cell receptor (beta chain) was documented in a study of blood T cell repertoires in COVID-19. The CDR3 has 17 residues. V gave up 1 base and J gave up 3 bases; unmatched junction bases: 6. From germline, CDR1 is LNHNV and CDR2 YYDKDF (reference sequence). Some clones are missing from TCRdb's copy, which holds only in-frame ones; the method was immunoSEQ multiplex PCR. The sample gives over 450,000 clones, roughly nine tenths of which show up once; around 0.9% is in the top ten. The genes are TRBV15 and TRBJ2-5, with TRBD2 identical over 12 bases. The material sequenced was peripheral blood. The sequence came from a man younger than 30 with COVID-19, enrolled during active disease. The CDR3 DNA reads TGTGCCACCAGCAGAGCCCCCCTAGCGGGGGGGGAAGAGACCCAGTACTTC. The encoded protein is CATSRAPLAGGEETQYF. Together with reference TRBV15 and TRBJ2-5, the CDR3 gives the full variable domain: DAMVIQNPRYQVTQFGKPVTLSCSQTLNHNVMYWYQQKSSQAPKLLFHYYDKDFNNEADTPDNFQSRRPNTSFCFLDIRSPGLGDTAMYLCATSRAPLAGGEETQYFGPGTRLLVL.